Listed below are T cell receptor beta chains from one sample, sequenced in a study of blood T cell repertoires in COVID-19. Repertoires were generated with immunoSEQ multiplex PCR, while TCRdb's copy carries only in-frame clones and drops some. The table lists some 250,000 clones, 70% to 90% of them singletons. The sample taken for sequencing was PBMCs or T cells enriched from blood (not recorded which). These receptors all come from a woman aged 40 to 50 with acute COVID-19. The CDR3 runs from the conserved cysteine through the conserved F or W. Each record gives: CDR3 DNA, CDR3 protein, V gene, D gene, CDR3 length, clone size, J gene. D genes are given only for firm matches. Size values are once, few and many counts, or a class for expanded clones, and some rows have none.

TGTGCCAGCAGCTTAGTTGGGACAGGCACTTTCCCTAACTATGGCTACACCTTC	CASSLVGTGTFPNYGYTF	TRBV7-2	TRBD1	18	-	TRBJ1-2
TGTGCCAGCAGTCAACAGGGGAACACTGAAGCTTTCTTT	CASSQQGNTEAFF	TRBV12-3/TRBV12-4	-	13	-	TRBJ1-1
TGTGCCAGCAGCCAAGACCGGCTAGCGGGAGGGGAGCTGTTTTTT	CASSQDRLAGGELFF	TRBV14	TRBD2	15	few	TRBJ2-2
TGTGCCATCAGTGAGTCTGGTGGAGGGCGGTCCACAGATACGCAGTATTTT	CAISESGGGRSTDTQYF	TRBV10-3	-	17	-	TRBJ2-3
TGTGCCAGCAGCTCCCCGGGACAGCTGAACACTGAAGCTTTCTTT	CASSSPGQLNTEAFF	TRBV5-4	TRBD1	15	-	TRBJ1-1
TGTGCCAGTAGCACGGGACCTTCTTGGGGGGGCGAGCAGTTCTTC	CASSTGPSWGGEQFF	TRBV19	-	15	once	TRBJ2-1
TGCGCCAGCAGCTTCAAATCGGGTAGCGGTAACAATGAGCAGTTCTTC	CASSFKSGSGNNEQFF	TRBV5-1	-	16	-	TRBJ2-1
TGTGCCAGTAGCAAGGGCCTTCGGGTCGGGAGTCAAGAGACCCAGTACTTC	CASSKGLRVGSQETQYF	TRBV19	-	17	-	TRBJ2-5
TGCGCCAGCAGCCAAGATCGTCGTGGCGCGGGAAACCAAGAGACCCAGTACTTC	CASSQDRRGAGNQETQYF	TRBV4-1	-	18	-	TRBJ2-5
TGTGCCAGCAGCCCTCGACAGGCCACCTACGAGCAGTACTTC	CASSPRQATYEQYF	TRBV11-3	-	14	few	TRBJ2-7
TGTGCCAGCAGTCGACTAGCGGGAGGCACCGGGGAGCTGTTTTTT	CASSRLAGGTGELFF	TRBV14	TRBD2	15	-	TRBJ2-2
TGTGCCAGCAGGCTCACCGGGGGCACAGATACGCAGTATTTT	CASRLTGGTDTQYF	TRBV3-1/TRBV3-2	-	14	-	TRBJ2-3
TGTGCCAGTAGTAAGGGGACAGGGGCCTACGAGCAGTACTTC	CASSKGTGAYEQYF	TRBV19	TRBD1	14	-	TRBJ2-7
TGTGCCAGCAGCCCTGAGGGTAACACCGGGGAGCTGTTTTTT	CASSPEGNTGELFF	TRBV9	-	14	few	TRBJ2-2
TGTGCCAGCAACTTGGGGGACAGCAAAAGTTGGTACGAGCAGTACTTC	CASNLGDSKSWYEQYF	TRBV2	TRBD1	16	-	TRBJ2-7
TGTGCCAGCAGCTTAGGATCCACTAGCGGGAGTAGGGGGATTGAGCAGTTCTTC	CASSLGSTSGSRGIEQFF	TRBV7-6	TRBD2	18	-	TRBJ2-1
TGCGCCAGCAGTGACCGCGGTGAGCAGTTCTTC	CASSDRGEQFF	TRBV10-1	-	11	-	TRBJ2-1
TGCGCCAGCAGTGACGGGAGGGGCTCCTACGAGCAGTACTTC	CASSDGRGSYEQYF	TRBV5-1	TRBD2	14	-	TRBJ2-7
TGCAGCGTTGTGCCAGGGGGTTCCACTGAAGCTTTCTTT	CSVVPGGSTEAFF	TRBV29-1	TRBD1	13	-	TRBJ1-1
TGTGCCTGGAGTTCGGGACAAGATAATTCACCCCTCCACTTT	CAWSSGQDNSPLHF	TRBV30	-	14	-	TRBJ1-6
TGTGCCAGCAGCGTTATGGGGAGCTCCTATAATTCACCCCTCCACTTT	CASSVMGSSYNSPLHF	TRBV5-4	-	16	-	TRBJ1-6
TGTGCCAGCAGCCAAGGAATTAGCGGGAGAGAGACCCAGTACTTC	CASSQGISGRETQYF	TRBV3-1/TRBV3-2	TRBD2	15	-	TRBJ2-5
TGCGCCAGCAGCCAAGGACTGCCCGGGACAGAGAACACTGAAGCTTTCTTT	CASSQGLPGTENTEAFF	TRBV4-1	TRBD1	17	-	TRBJ1-1
TGTGCCAGCAGCGGGACTAGCGGCTACGAGACCCAGTACTTC	CASSGTSGYETQYF	TRBV11-3	TRBD2	14	once	TRBJ2-5
TGTGCCAGTAGAGAAGGACAGGGAAACGGCTATGGCTACACCTTC	CASREGQGNGYGYTF	TRBV19	TRBD1	15	-	TRBJ1-2
TGTGCCAGCAGCTTACTCTTCGGCCGACAGGGGCCCTCCGAGCAGTACTTC	CASSLLFGRQGPSEQYF	TRBV11-2	TRBD1	17	-	TRBJ2-7